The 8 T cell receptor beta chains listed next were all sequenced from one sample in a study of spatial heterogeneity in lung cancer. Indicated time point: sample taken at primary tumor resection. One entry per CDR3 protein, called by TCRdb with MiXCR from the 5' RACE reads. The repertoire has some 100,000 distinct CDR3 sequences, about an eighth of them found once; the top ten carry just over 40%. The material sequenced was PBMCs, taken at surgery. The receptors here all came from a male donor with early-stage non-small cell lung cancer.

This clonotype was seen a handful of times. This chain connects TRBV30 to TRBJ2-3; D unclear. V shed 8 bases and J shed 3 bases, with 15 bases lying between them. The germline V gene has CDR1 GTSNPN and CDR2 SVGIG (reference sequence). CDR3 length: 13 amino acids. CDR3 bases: TGTGCCCTAAGCCGTATACTTACAGATACGCAGTATTTT. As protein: CALSRILTDTQYF.

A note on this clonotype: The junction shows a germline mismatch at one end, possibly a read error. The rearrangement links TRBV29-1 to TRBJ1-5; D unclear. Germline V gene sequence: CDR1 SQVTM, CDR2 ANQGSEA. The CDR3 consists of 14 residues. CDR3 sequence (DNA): TGCAGCGTTGTTTTTGGGTCACCCAATCGGCCCCAGCATTTT. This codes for CSVVFGSPNRPQHF. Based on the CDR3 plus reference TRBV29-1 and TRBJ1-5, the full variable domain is SAVISQKPSRDICQRGTSLTIQCQVDSQVTMMFWYRQQPGQSLTLIATANQGSEATYESGFVIDKFPISRPNLTFSTLTVSNMSPEDSSIYLCSVVFGSPNRPQHFGDGTRLSIL.

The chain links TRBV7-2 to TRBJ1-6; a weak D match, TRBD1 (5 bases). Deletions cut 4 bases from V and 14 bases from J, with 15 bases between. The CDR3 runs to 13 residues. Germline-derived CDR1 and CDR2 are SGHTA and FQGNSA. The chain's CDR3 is CASSSDGGVTLHF. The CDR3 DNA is TGTGCCAGCAGCTCGGACGGGGGGGTCACCCTCCACTTT.

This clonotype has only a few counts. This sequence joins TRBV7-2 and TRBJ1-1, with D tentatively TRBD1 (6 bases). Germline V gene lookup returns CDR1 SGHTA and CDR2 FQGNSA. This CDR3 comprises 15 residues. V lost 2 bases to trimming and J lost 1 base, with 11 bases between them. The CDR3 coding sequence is TGTGCCAGCAGCTTAAACAGGGTTGGGAACACTGAAGCTTTCTTT. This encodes CASSLNRVGNTEAFF. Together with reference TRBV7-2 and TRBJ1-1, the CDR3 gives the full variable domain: GAGVSQSPSNKVTEKGKDVELRCDPISGHTALYWYRQSLGQGLEFLIYFQGNSAPDKSGLPSDRFSAERTGGSVSTLTIQRTQQEDSAVYLCASSLNRVGNTEAFFGQGTRLTVV.

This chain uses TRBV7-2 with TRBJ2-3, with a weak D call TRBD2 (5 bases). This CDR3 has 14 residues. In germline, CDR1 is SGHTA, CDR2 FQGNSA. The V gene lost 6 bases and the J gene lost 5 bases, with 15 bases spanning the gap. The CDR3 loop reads CASRVTTRIDTQYF. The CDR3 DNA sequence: TGTGCCAGCAGAGTAACCACTAGGATAGATACGCAGTATTTT.

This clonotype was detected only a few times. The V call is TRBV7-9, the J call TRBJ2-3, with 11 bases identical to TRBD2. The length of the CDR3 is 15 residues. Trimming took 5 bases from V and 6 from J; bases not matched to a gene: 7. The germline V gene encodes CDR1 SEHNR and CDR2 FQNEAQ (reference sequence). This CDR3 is CASSMRLAGMDTQYF. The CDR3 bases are TGTGCCAGCAGCATGAGACTAGCGGGAATGGATACGCAGTATTTT.

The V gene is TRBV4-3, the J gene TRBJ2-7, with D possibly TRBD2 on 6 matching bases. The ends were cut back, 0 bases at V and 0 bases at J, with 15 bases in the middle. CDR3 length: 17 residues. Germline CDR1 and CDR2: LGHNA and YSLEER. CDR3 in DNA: TGCGCCAGCAGCCAAGATCTATACGGGGGTAGCTCCTACGAGCAGTACTTC. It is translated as CASSQDLYGGSSYEQYF.

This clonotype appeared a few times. CDR3 region: CASSLAGPGTVYNEQFF. CDR3 DNA sequence: TGTGCCAGCAGCTTAGCGGGTCCCGGGACGGTATACAATGAGCAGTTCTTC. The rearrangement uses TRBV7-2 and TRBJ2-1, with D perhaps TRBD1 or TRBD2 (5 bases each). The V gene lost 0 bases and the J gene lost 4 bases, with 16 bases spanning the gap. The CDR3 loop spans 17 amino acids. Germline assignment: CDR1 SGHTA and CDR2 FQGNSA.